Following are 17 T cell receptor beta chains from one sample sequenced in a study of neoadjuvant anti-PD-1 for oral cavity cancer. The assay was immunoSEQ multiplex PCR, and TCRdb's table has in-frame clones only and misses some. The table has about 14,000 clones, 60% to 75% seen once. Sequences were derived from PBMCs, sampled before nivolumab (anti-PD-1) treatment. These receptor sequences come from a person between 40 and 85 years old with oral cavity squamous cell carcinoma.

The chain combines TRBV6-5 with TRBJ1-2; D ambiguous. The CDR3 runs to 15 residues. Germline V gene lookup returns CDR1 MNHEY and CDR2 SVGAGI. Deletions cut 0 bases from V and 3 bases from J, with 11 bases between. Written as DNA, the CDR3 is TGTGCCAGCAGTTACTCGACTCAGGCGTACTATGGCTACACCTTC. Protein product: CASSYSTQAYYGYTF.

This clone was counted a few times. The genes are TRBV9 and TRBJ1-3; D unclear. CDR1 SGDLS and CDR2 YYNGEE come from the germline V gene. V was cut by 0 bases and J by 0 bases, with 7 bases left in between. CDR3 length: 15 amino acids. Here the CDR3 reads CASSVGSSSGNTIYF. The DNA for the CDR3 is TGTGCCAGCAGCGTAGGGAGTAGCTCTGGAAACACCATATATTTT.

The rearrangement links TRBV9 to TRBJ2-7; D is uncertain. The V and J ends lost 1 base and 6 bases respectively, with 11 bases between them. This CDR3 is built from 13 residues. The germline V gene has CDR1 SGDLS and CDR2 YYNGEE. The CDR3: CASSVRIDSEQYF. As DNA, the CDR3 is TGTGCCAGCAGCGTAAGGATCGACTCCGAGCAGTACTTC.

The V gene is TRBV21-1, the J gene TRBJ1-2. TRBV21-1 is deemed a pseudogene. CDR3 length: 15 amino acids. The CDR3 sequence: CASSKVYPLNYGYTF. The DNA for the CDR3 is TGTGCCAGCAGCAAAGTGTACCCTCTTAACTATGGCTACACCTTC.

This clone was observed a handful of times. V and J are TRBV10-3 and TRBJ1-6; 7 nucleotides line up with TRBD1. The CDR3 runs to 14 residues. Germline V CDR1 and CDR2: ENHRY, SYGVKD. With V trimmed by 2 bases and J by 5 bases, 0 bases remained unmatched. The CDR3 here is CAISEGQDNSPLHF. As DNA, the CDR3 is TGTGCCATCAGTGAGGGACAGGATAATTCACCCCTCCACTTT.

The chain links TRBV5-6 to TRBJ1-5; D remains unclear. The V end was cut by 4 bases, the J end by 7 bases, with 21 bases between. CDR1 is SGHDT, CDR2 YYEEEE, per germline. This CDR3 has 16 amino acids. The CDR3 sequence: CASSTRGKGFGQPQHF. In nucleotides, the CDR3 is TGTGCCAGCAGCACACGAGGGAAGGGATTCGGACAGCCCCAGCATTTT.

This clone occurred once. The gene calls are TRBV19 and TRBJ2-4; D could derive from TRBD1 or TRBD2 (6 bases each). This CDR3 spans 15 amino acids. The germline V gene has CDR1 LNHDA and CDR2 SQIVND (reference sequence). With 0 bases removed from V and 7 bases from J, the gap between germline ends came to 13 bases. The CDR3 region is CASSIEGGSGNIQYF. The CDR3 DNA reads TGTGCCAGTAGTATAGAAGGGGGGAGTGGGAACATTCAGTACTTC.

This clone was counted a few times. This chain links TRBV2 with TRBJ2-7, with 10 bases that match TRBD1. CDR3 size: 15 residues. The V and J ends lost 5 bases and 0 bases, in that order; junction bases with no gene match: 4. Germline V gene sequence: CDR1 SNHLY, CDR2 FYNNEI. The CDR3 DNA reads as TGTGCCAGCAGTCGGGACAGGGGATACTCCTACGAGCAGTACTTC. Its protein is CASSRDRGYSYEQYF.

In its sample, this clone was seen a few times. The V and J genes are TRBV4-1 and TRBJ2-7; D uncertain. CDR3 size: 13 residues. Trimming cost V 5 bases and J 5 bases, with 13 bases left between them. The germline CDR1 and CDR2 sequences are MGHRA and YSYEKL. The chain's CDR3 is CASSATTSNEQYF. DNA for the CDR3: TGCGCCAGCAGCGCAACCACGTCCAACGAGCAGTACTTC.

The CDR3 DNA reads as TGTGCCAGCAGTGAAGCCGGAGGTAGCAATCAGCCCCAGCATTTT. It codes for CASSEAGGSNQPQHF. The chain combines TRBV6-1 with TRBJ1-5; D remains ambiguous. This CDR3 comprises 15 residues. Between the trimmed V and J ends, which lost 0 bases and 0 bases, there was a span of 6 bases. Germline-derived CDR1 and CDR2 are MNHNS and SASEGT.

This chain joins TRBV15 and TRBJ2-1; 11 bases agree with TRBD2. Germline CDR1 reads LNHNV; CDR2 reads YYDKDF (reference sequence). V shed 5 bases and J 3 bases; nucleotides not matched to a gene: 12. The CDR3 totals 18 residues. Here the CDR3 reads CATSPPLAGGPIYNEQFF. DNA of the CDR3: TGTGCCACCAGCCCCCCGTTAGCGGGAGGGCCGATCTACAATGAGCAGTTCTTC.

V usage is TRBV9 and J usage is TRBJ1-6; 7 nucleotides line up with TRBD1. The ends lost 0 bases at V and 7 bases at J; junction bases unmatched: 1. CDR1 and CDR2 from the germline V gene are SGDLS and YYNGEE. The CDR3 length is 14 residues. The CDR3 here is CASSVDRGNSPLHF. The CDR3 coding sequence is TGTGCCAGCAGCGTAGACAGGGGAAATTCACCCCTCCACTTT.

V gene TRBV9 combines with J gene TRBJ2-5; 7 nucleotides line up with TRBD2. V lost 4 bases to trimming and J lost 9 bases; unmatched junction nucleotides: 21. The germline gives CDR1 SGDLS, CDR2 YYNGEE. This CDR3 contains 17 residues. The CDR3 here is CASSPDVLAAWGEAQYF. The CDR3 DNA reads as TGTGCCAGCAGCCCGGATGTGCTAGCGGCGTGGGGTGAGGCCCAGTACTTC.

The CDR3 nucleotides are TGCGCCAGCAGCCCCGGGACAGGGGTTGTCTTCTACGAGCAGTACTTC. This codes for CASSPGTGVVFYEQYF. The J gene is TRBJ2-7, the V gene TRBV5-1; 10 nucleotides match TRBD1. The CDR3 loop spans 16 amino acids. CDR1 is SGHRS, CDR2 YFSETQ, per germline. The V segment lost 4 bases and the J segment 3 bases; nucleotides outside the gene matches: 10.

The chain has TRBV2 and TRBJ1-3; TRBD1 matches 9 bases. The CDR3 loop spans 16 amino acids. Trimming removed 5 bases from V and 0 bases from J; junction bases left unmatched: 5. Germline values: CDR1 SNHLY, CDR2 FYNNEI. The CDR3 loop reads CASSPGTGRSGNTIYF. The CDR3 nucleotides read TGTGCCAGCAGTCCCGGGACAGGGCGCTCTGGAAACACCATATATTTT.

This rearrangement joins TRBV6-5 to TRBJ1-1; D gene unclear. This CDR3 region has 13 residues. The germline V and J ends were trimmed by 5 bases and 6 bases, with 13 bases remaining between them. Looked up from germline, CDR1 is MNHEY and CDR2 is SVGAGI. CDR3 sequence: CASSLHSSPEAFF. The CDR3 bases are TGTGCCAGCAGTCTTCATTCTTCACCTGAAGCTTTCTTT.

The rearrangement joins TRBV9 to TRBJ1-2; the match to TRBD1 covers 12 bases. This CDR3 contains 15 residues. Germline V lookup: CDR1 SGDLS, CDR2 YYNGEE. The V segment lost 4 bases and the J segment 4 bases; nucleotides outside the gene matches: 5. CDR3 DNA: TGTGCCAGCAGCTCAGGGACAGGGGGCCCCTATGGCTACACCTTC. It yields the protein CASSSGTGGPYGYTF.